This T cell receptor beta chain was identified in a study of early T cells in non-severe SARS-CoV-2 infection. At the level of the study: It was bulk RNA from unsorted whole blood that was sequenced, and the chains were unpaired. Study-level results: Clonotype matching in VDJdb favored anti-spike CD8 responses and did not capture private and CD4 specificities.

The CDR3 contains 13 residues. V was pared by 0 bases and J by 8 bases, with 9 bases between. The V gene's germline CDR1 is KGHSH and CDR2 LQKENI. Each single cDNA molecule received a unique molecular identifier. TCRdb used MiXCR to reprocess the 5' RACE reads, holding one entry per CDR3 protein. The sample has 45,000 to 75,000 distinct CDR3 sequences; around 6% are singletons. This clonotype was counted between two and nine times. No antigen is known for it. This sequence originates from an adult who was a healthcare worker with PCR-confirmed SARS-CoV-2 infection or an uninfected control (not recorded which). The chain carries TRBV18 and TRBJ2-3; D is unresolved. Sequencing was performed on whole blood. CDR3 in DNA: TGTGCCAGCTCACCACCGGGTTCCGCTACGCAGTATTTT. It yields the protein CASSPPGSATQYF.